This T cell receptor beta chain emerged from a study of Ad26.COV2.S vaccination and SARS-CoV-2 variants. Study-wide findings and caveats: Among vaccine recipients, spike-specific TCR breadth exceeded that of placebo recipients. Spike-specific CD8+ and CD4+ T cell responses reportedly showed substantial breadth after vaccination. Recipients of vaccine and of placebo showed similar breadth of their non-spike TCR repertoires. There was a possibility that the TCR breadth and depth analyses underestimated total T cell responses.

Data came from immunoSEQ multiplex PCR; TCRdb stores just in-frame clones and leaves some out. This table has about 98,000 clones, around 81% appearing once. With respect to this clone: What it binds is not known.

The length of the CDR3 is 20 residues. V shed 4 bases, J shed 0 bases, and the junction held 15 bases outside the gene matches. The germline V gene encodes CDR1 MDHEN and CDR2 SYDVKM. The sample consisted of peripheral blood, taken after recovery from COVID-19. The chain carries TRBV28 and TRBJ2-6; 7 bases agree with TRBD2. The sequence came from a human donor who had recovered from COVID-19. CDR3 DNA sequence: TGTGCCAGCAGTTGGGGGGGACGCCGCTTTTCCTTCTCTGGGGCCAACGTCCTGACTTTC. This sequence encodes CASSWGGRRFSFSGANVLTF. Filled out from reference TRBV28 and TRBJ2-6, the complete variable domain reads DVKVTQSSRYLVKRTGEKVFLECVQDMDHENMFWYRQDPGLGLRLIYFSYDVKMKEKGDIPEGYSVSREKKERFSLILESASTNQTSMYLCASSWGGRRFSFSGANVLTFGAGSRLTVL.